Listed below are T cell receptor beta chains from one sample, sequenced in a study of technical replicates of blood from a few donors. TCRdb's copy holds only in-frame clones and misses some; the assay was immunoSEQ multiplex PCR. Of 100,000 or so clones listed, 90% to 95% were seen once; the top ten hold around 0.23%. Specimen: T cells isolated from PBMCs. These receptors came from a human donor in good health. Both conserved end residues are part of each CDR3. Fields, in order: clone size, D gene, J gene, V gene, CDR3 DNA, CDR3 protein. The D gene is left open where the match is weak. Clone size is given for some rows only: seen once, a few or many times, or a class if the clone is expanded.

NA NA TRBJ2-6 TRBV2 TGTGCCAGCAGTCTGTTCTCTGGGGCCAACGTCCTGACTTTC CASSLFSGANVLTF
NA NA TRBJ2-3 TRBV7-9 TGTGCCAGCAGGTCAACCTCCGCCACACGAAACACAGATACGCAGTATTTT CASRSTSATRNTDTQYF
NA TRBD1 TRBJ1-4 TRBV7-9 TGTGCCAGCAGCTTGTGGCAGGGGGCGCGCCATACTAATGAAAAACTGTTTTTT CASSLWQGARHTNEKLFF
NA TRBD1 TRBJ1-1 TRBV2 TGTGCCAGCAGTGAAGCGCGGGACAGGGGGAGCACTGAAGCTTTCTTT CASSEARDRGSTEAFF
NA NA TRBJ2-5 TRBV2 TGTGCCAGCAGAGCCGAGGGGACCCAGTACTTC CASRAEGTQYF
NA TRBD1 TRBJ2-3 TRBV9 TGTGCCAGCAGTAGAGGACAGGGCCGCACTCGGAGCACAGATACGCAGTATTTT CASSRGQGRTRSTDTQYF
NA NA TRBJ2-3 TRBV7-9 TGTGCCAGCACCCCTCCTAGCACAGATACGCAGTATTTT CASTPPSTDTQYF
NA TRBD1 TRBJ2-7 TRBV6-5 TGTGCCAGCAGTTACTCCGGACAGGTCCTCTCCTACGAGCAGTACTTC CASSYSGQVLSYEQYF
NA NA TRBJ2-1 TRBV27 TGTGCCAGCAGTTACCGACTAGGACTCGGGCTTGACAATGAGCAGTTCTTC CASSYRLGLGLDNEQFF
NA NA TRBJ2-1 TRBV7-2 TGTGCCAGCAACCTTCCTCGCGGACTGACGAAAACCTACAATGAGCAGTTCTTC CASNLPRGLTKTYNEQFF
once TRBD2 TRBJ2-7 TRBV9 TGTGCCAGCAGCCCGGGGACTAGCGGATCCTACGAGCAGTACTTC CASSPGTSGSYEQYF
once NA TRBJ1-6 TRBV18 TGTGCCAGCTCACCAAAGACAATTGAGGGAGGCTCACCCCTCCACTTT CASSPKTIEGGSPLHF
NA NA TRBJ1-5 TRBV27 TGTGCCAGCGGGAGGATAGACCAGCCCCAGCATTTT CASGRIDQPQHF
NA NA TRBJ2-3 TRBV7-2 TGTGCCAGCAGCCCGACGGGGTATAGCACAGATACGCAGTATTTT CASSPTGYSTDTQYF
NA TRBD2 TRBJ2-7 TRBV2 TGTGCCAGCAGCAAATATCTAGCGGGAGGCACCTACGAGCAGTACTTC CASSKYLAGGTYEQYF
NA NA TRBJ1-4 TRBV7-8 TGTGCCAGCAGCGCCGGGGGTATTAATGAAAAACTGTTTTTT CASSAGGINEKLFF
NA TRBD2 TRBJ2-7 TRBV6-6 TGTGCCAGCAGTCGGGAGGGCGAGCAGTACTTC CASSREGEQYF
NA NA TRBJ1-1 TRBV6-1 TGTGCCACCAGGGTCACAGGGATGTACACTGAAGCTTTCTTT CATRVTGMYTEAFF
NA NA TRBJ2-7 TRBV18 TGTGCCAGCTCACCATTTGACACAGGGAATACCTACGAGCAGTACTTC CASSPFDTGNTYEQYF
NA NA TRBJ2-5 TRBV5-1 TGCGCCAGCAGCTTGGCCCCGACAGGTCTGGGGGAGACCCAGTACTTC CASSLAPTGLGETQYF
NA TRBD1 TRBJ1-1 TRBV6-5 TGTGCCAGCAGTTACGGACAGGGAGCCACTGAAGCTTTCTTT CASSYGQGATEAFF
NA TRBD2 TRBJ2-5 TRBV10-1 TGCGCCAGCAGTGACCCCGGGACTAGCTTCCTTGGGACCCAGTACTTC CASSDPGTSFLGTQYF
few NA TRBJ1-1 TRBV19 TGTGCCAGTAAGATGGGGGCAACTGAAGCTTTCTTT CASKMGATEAFF
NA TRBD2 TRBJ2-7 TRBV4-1 TGCGCCAGCAGCCGATTCGGGACTAGCGGCAACTACGAGCAGTACTTC CASSRFGTSGNYEQYF
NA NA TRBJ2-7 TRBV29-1 TGCAGCGTTGAGGCTGACGAGCAGTACTTC CSVEADEQYF
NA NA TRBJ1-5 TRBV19 TGTGCCAGTACCGGAGGTTGGGCGAATCAGCCCCAGCATTTT CASTGGWANQPQHF
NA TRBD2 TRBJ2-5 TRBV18 TGTGCCAGCTCACAGAAGCGGGGATTACACCAAGAGACCCAGTACTTC CASSQKRGLHQETQYF
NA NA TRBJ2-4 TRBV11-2 TGTGCCAGCAGCTTTCTCGGGGGCAAAAACATTCAGTACTTC CASSFLGGKNIQYF